Following are 32 T cell receptor beta chains from one sample sequenced in a study of blood T cells in healthy people across ages. PCR was performed a second time for about 7 to 11 cycles using a sample-barcoded 5' primer and a J-beta primer mix. In TCRdb, the 5' RACE reads were re-called with MiXCR into one record per CDR3 protein. Of about 830,000 distinct CDR3 sequences in the sample, over 45% were seen once. Sequenced material: blood. The receptors here all came from a man between 25 and 39 years old in good health.

The V and J genes are TRBV28 and TRBJ2-4, with 16 bases fitting TRBD2. The CDR3 contains 17 residues. Unmatched junction bases numbered 8, after V lost 4 bases and J lost 8 bases. The germline gives CDR1 MDHEN, CDR2 SYDVKM. Here the CDR3 DNA reads TGTGCCAGCAGTTCCTGGGGACTAGCGGGAGGGACTGACATTCAGTACTTC. Translating gives CASSSWGLAGGTDIQYF.

The chain recombines TRBV20-1 with TRBJ2-3, with D possibly being TRBD1 (5 bases). The CDR3 consists of 12 residues. Germline assignment: CDR1 DFQATT and CDR2 SNEGSKA (reference sequence). The germline V and J ends were trimmed by 4 bases and 4 bases, with 9 bases remaining between them. The CDR3 DNA sequence: TGCAGTGCTAATGGGGCCTCAGATACGCAGTATTTT. It yields the protein CSANGASDTQYF.

This clonotype was observed a few times. CDR3 sequence reads: CASSLDDNYNEQFF. The CDR3 DNA sequence: TGTGCCAGCAGTTTAGATGACAATTACAATGAGCAGTTCTTC. The rearrangement uses TRBV12-3 or TRBV12-4 and TRBJ2-1; D is unclear. Trimming took 1 base from V and 4 from J, leaving 8 bases between them. This CDR3 has 14 amino acids.

The chain couples TRBV20-1 to TRBJ2-5; D gene uncertain. Between the trimmed V and J ends, which lost 5 bases and 11 bases, there was a span of 27 bases. Germline CDR1 is DFQATT and CDR2 is SNEGSKA (reference sequence). The CDR3 contains 15 residues. CDR3 bases: TGCAGTGCTCAACGCTCCGGTCCTCTACCTGGAGAGCAGTACTTC. This gives the protein CSAQRSGPLPGEQYF.

The sample holds a few counts of this clonotype. This chain joins TRBV28 and TRBJ1-2, with 8 nucleotides matching TRBD1. V was clipped by 1 base and J by 8 bases; unmatched bases: 9. The CDR3 loop spans 15 amino acids. The germline gives CDR1 MDHEN, CDR2 SYDVKM. CDR3 protein: CASSLFSQGTGGYTF. CDR3 nucleotides: TGTGCCAGCAGTTTATTTTCTCAGGGGACAGGAGGCTACACCTTC.

The rearrangement uses TRBV20-1 and TRBJ1-1; a possible D gene is TRBD1 (6 bases). V was pared by 0 bases and J by 2 bases, with 10 bases between. This CDR3 spans 14 amino acids. Germline loops: CDR1 DFQATT, CDR2 SNEGSKA (reference sequence). CDR3 sequence reads: CSAREDSLNTEAFF. DNA for the CDR3: TGCAGTGCTAGAGAGGACAGCCTAAACACTGAAGCTTTCTTT.

The V gene is TRBV4-1, the J gene TRBJ2-1, with 13 bases identical to TRBD2. The germline gives CDR1 MGHRA, CDR2 YSYEKL. J was trimmed by 9 bases and V by 4 bases; bases with no gene match: 9. This CDR3 contains 16 residues. CDR3 bases: TGCGCCAGCAGCCCTACTAACGGACTAGCGGGAGTTGAGCAGTTCTTC. Protein sequence: CASSPTNGLAGVEQFF.

This rearrangement joins TRBV4-1 to TRBJ2-2; 7 bases map to TRBD1. CDR3 length equals 16 residues. Germline V gives CDR1 MGHRA, CDR2 YSYEKL. V lost 6 bases to trimming and J lost 0 bases; unmatched junction nucleotides: 7. Written as DNA, the CDR3 is TGCGCCAGCAGTCGGGACAGCGCTACGAACACCGGGGAGCTGTTTTTT. It translates to CASSRDSATNTGELFF.

This sequence joins TRBV28 and TRBJ2-6; D might be TRBD1 (5 bases). Trimming removed 10 bases from V and 4 bases from J, with 11 bases in between. Germline V gives CDR1 MDHEN, CDR2 SYDVKM. This CDR3 comprises 13 residues. The CDR3 bases are TGTGCCATCTCAGGGCCCGGGGCCAACGTCCTGACTTTC. Its protein product is CAISGPGANVLTF.

V usage is TRBV7-9 and J usage is TRBJ2-5; 7 positions match TRBD2. This CDR3 is 14 amino acids long. The J segment lost 1 base and the V segment lost 6 bases, leaving 5 bases of the junction unmatched. Germline values: CDR1 SEHNR, CDR2 FQNEAQ (reference sequence). CDR3 sequence (DNA): TGTGCCAGCAGTTTTCTAGCGGTCCAAGAGACCCAGTACTTC. Its translation is CASSFLAVQETQYF. Combining the CDR3 with reference TRBV7-9 and TRBJ2-5 gives the whole variable domain DTGVSQNPRHKITKRGQNVTFRCDPISEHNRLYWYRQTLGQGPEFLTYFQNEAQLEKSRLLSDRFSAERPKGSFSTLEIQRTEQGDSAMYLCASSFLAVQETQYFGPGTRLLVL.

V usage is TRBV15 and J usage is TRBJ2-1; the D gene is possibly TRBD2 (5 bases). From germline, CDR1 is LNHNV and CDR2 YYDKDF (reference sequence). This CDR3 comprises 13 residues. Trimming removed 1 base from V and 10 bases from J, with 11 bases in between. CDR3 nucleotide sequence: TGTGCCACCAGCAGAGTATTGACGGGGGAGCAGTTCTTC. Protein product: CATSRVLTGEQFF.

This chain uses TRBV6-6 with TRBJ1-6; no clear D. The CDR3 runs to 14 residues. The V end lost 2 bases, the J end lost 8 bases, and 10 bases lay between the germline ends. Germline V gene lookup returns CDR1 MNHNY and CDR2 SVGAGI (reference sequence). CDR3 coding DNA: TGTGCCAGCAGTTACCATGGGTTTGATTCACCCCTCCACTTT. The encoded protein is CASSYHGFDSPLHF.

This clonotype was picked up one time. This chain links TRBV5-4 with TRBJ2-1; 9 bases are a match to TRBD1. The CDR3 consists of 15 residues. In germline, CDR1 is SGHNT, CDR2 YYREEE (reference sequence). V was pared by 3 bases and J by 7 bases, with 8 bases of the junction left unmatched. The CDR3 DNA sequence: TGTGCCAGCAGCTCCAGGGACAGGGTATTGAATGAGCAGTTCTTC. Its translation: CASSSRDRVLNEQFF.

This clonotype was seen only a few times. The chain is built from TRBV7-8 and TRBJ1-6; the match to TRBD1 covers 7 bases. Germline V CDR1 and CDR2: SGHVS, FQNEAQ. The ends lost 5 bases at V and 0 bases at J; junction bases unmatched: 10. This CDR3 has 18 residues. The CDR3 DNA is TGTGCCAGCAGCGGCCCATACAGGGGTAGCTCCTATAATTCACCCCTCCACTTT. This gives the protein CASSGPYRGSSYNSPLHF.

The chain carries TRBV10-3 and TRBJ2-5; 7 bases fit TRBD2. The CDR3 has 12 residues. Germline trimming cut 2 bases from V and 11 bases from J; bases unmatched to any gene: 5. The V gene's germline CDR1 is ENHRY and CDR2 SYGVKD. The CDR3 region is CAISENREEQYF. CDR3 sequence (DNA): TGTGCCATCAGTGAGAATCGGGAGGAGCAGTACTTC.

This sequence joins TRBV29-1 and TRBJ2-6; unclear D gene. The germline CDR1 and CDR2 sequences are SQVTM and ANQGSEA. V was trimmed by 6 bases and J by 0 bases, leaving 6 bases between them. The CDR3 extends over 13 amino acids. CDR3 nucleotides: TGCAGCGTACAGAGCTCTGGGGCCAACGTCCTGACTTTC. It is translated as CSVQSSGANVLTF.

This chain connects TRBV3-1 to TRBJ2-2; no clear D. Germline CDR1 reads LGHDT; CDR2 reads YNNKEL (reference sequence). The CDR3 is 13 amino acids. Trimming left V 4 bases short and J 6 bases short, with 9 bases between. DNA of the CDR3: TGTGCCAGCAGCCGTCGATATTCCGGGGAGCTGTTTTTT. Translated, it gives CASSRRYSGELFF.

The rearrangement links TRBV27 to TRBJ2-1; D is possibly TRBD1 (6 bases). The CDR3 has 11 amino acids. V dropped 7 bases and J dropped 9 bases, with 10 bases sitting between them. CDR1 is MNHEY and CDR2 is SMNVEV in the germline V gene (reference sequence). CDR3: CASMGAGEQFF. CDR3 nucleotides: TGTGCCAGCATGGGGGCGGGTGAGCAGTTCTTC.

This clonotype was detected many times. The gene calls are TRBV4-2 and TRBJ1-1, with D possibly being TRBD1 (6 bases). CDR3 length equals 14 residues. The V end was cut by 0 bases, the J end by 6 bases, with 11 bases between. Germline V gene data show CDR1 as LGHNA and CDR2 as YNFKEQ. CDR3 bases: TGTGCCAGCAGCCAAGATGGGGACATGGCTGAAGCTTTCTTT. Its protein is CASSQDGDMAEAFF.

V gene TRBV20-1 combines with J gene TRBJ2-4; maybe TRBD2 (6 bases). CDR3 size: 14 residues. Germline CDR1 DFQATT, CDR2 SNEGSKA (reference sequence). Trimming took off 3 bases at V and 2 bases at J, with 11 bases between the two ends. Here the CDR3 DNA reads TGCAGTGCTAGTGCGGGACTGTCCAAAAACATTCAGTACTTC. Translated: CSASAGLSKNIQYF.

This clonotype occurred once. This chain connects TRBV27 to TRBJ1-6; TRBD1 matches at 9 bases. CDR1 MNHEY and CDR2 SMNVEV come from the germline V gene (reference sequence). After removal of 5 bases from V and 9 bases from J, the junction contained 5 bases not matched to a gene. CDR3 size: 14 residues. The CDR3 DNA reads TGTGCCAGCAGTCTCACGGACAGGGGTTCACCCCTCCACTTT. This translates into CASSLTDRGSPLHF.

The CDR3 spells CASSPPGQANEQYF. The CDR3 bases are TGTGCCAGCAGCCCCCCCGGACAGGCCAACGAGCAGTACTTC. The chain uses TRBV28 and TRBJ2-7; TRBD1 agrees at 7 bases. This CDR3 is built from 14 residues. V was clipped by 6 bases and J by 5 bases; unmatched bases: 10. CDR1 MDHEN and CDR2 SYDVKM come from the germline V gene.

This chain links TRBV6-5 with TRBJ2-5; no clear D gene. The CDR3 has 12 amino acids. V lost 4 bases to trimming and J lost 5 bases, with 8 bases between them. Germline loops: CDR1 MNHEY, CDR2 SVGAGI. The CDR3 protein is CASSWTGETQYF. CDR3 coding DNA: TGTGCCAGCAGTTGGACCGGGGAGACCCAGTACTTC.

This chain connects TRBV28 to TRBJ2-1, with 9 bases identical to TRBD2. Germline V gives CDR1 MDHEN, CDR2 SYDVKM. The V and J ends lost 9 bases and 8 bases, in that order; junction bases with no gene match: 5. The CDR3 length is 12 residues. In DNA form, the CDR3 reads TGTGCCAGTAGCGGGAGTAGATATGAGCAGTTCTTC. Translation: CASSGSRYEQFF.

This CDR3 reads CASSLGPGGAENEQFF. For the CDR3, the DNA is TGTGCCAGCAGCTTAGGGCCGGGGGGCGCGGAAAATGAGCAGTTCTTC. J is TRBJ2-1 and V is TRBV7-9, with D possibly matching TRBD2 (7 bases). V was shortened by 1 base and J by 7 bases, with 17 bases between the two germline ends. This CDR3 has 16 amino acids. The germline gives CDR1 SEHNR, CDR2 FQNEAQ (reference sequence). Together with reference TRBV7-9 and TRBJ2-1, the CDR3 gives the full variable domain: DTGVSQNPRHKITKRGQNVTFRCDPISEHNRLYWYRQTLGQGPEFLTYFQNEAQLEKSRLLSDRFSAERPKGSFSTLEIQRTEQGDSAMYLCASSLGPGGAENEQFFGPGTRLTVL.

With respect to this clonotype: One junction end does not reproduce the germline sequence, and a read error may be involved. The chain has TRBV4-2 and TRBJ2-3; D could derive from TRBD1 or TRBD2 (5 bases each). Germline values: CDR1 LGHNA, CDR2 YNFKEQ. This CDR3 region has 15 residues. DNA of the CDR3: TGTGCCAACAGCCAAGCTCTCGGGGCGTCAGATACGCAGTATTTT. This translates into CANSQALGASDTQYF.

This clonotype came up a few times. This chain joins TRBV4-2 and TRBJ1-1; D remains ambiguous. The CDR3 loop spans 13 amino acids. Per germline, CDR1 LGHNA and CDR2 YNFKEQ. Trimming took 0 bases from V and 2 from J, leaving 4 bases between them. CDR3 bases: TGTGCCAGCAGCCAAGAAGTAAACACTGAAGCTTTCTTT. Translation gives CASSQEVNTEAFF.

The rearrangement links TRBV20-1 to TRBJ2-7; 15 nucleotides agree with TRBD2. V dropped 6 bases and J dropped 7; count of bases not matched to a gene: 7. Per the germline V gene, CDR1 is DFQATT and CDR2 is SNEGSKA (reference sequence). The CDR3 runs 14 residues. As DNA, the CDR3 is TGCAGTGCCCGGGGACTAGCGGGAGGTAGGGAGCAGTACTTC. This gives the protein CSARGLAGGREQYF.

The CDR3 DNA is TGTGCCAGCAGGCGACTAGCTTCTCAAGAGCAGTACTTC. It translates to CASRRLASQEQYF. V and J are TRBV6-5 and TRBJ2-7; 7 nucleotides line up with TRBD2. This CDR3 spans 13 amino acids. Trimming removed 6 bases from V and 7 bases from J; junction bases left unmatched: 9. Looked up from germline, CDR1 is MNHEY and CDR2 is SVGAGI.

Here the CDR3 DNA reads TGTGCCAGCAGTTACCGGATAGCGGGAGACTACGAGCAGTACTTC. As protein: CASSYRIAGDYEQYF. The gene calls are TRBV6-2 or TRBV6-3 and TRBJ2-7; 9 nucleotides align to TRBD2. Germline V lookup: CDR1 MNHEY, CDR2 SVGEGT. CDR3 length: 15 amino acids. The J segment lost 3 bases and the V segment lost 2 bases, leaving 5 bases of the junction unmatched.

The rearrangement uses TRBV4-1 and TRBJ2-5; D may be TRBD1 (6 bases). This CDR3 spans 14 amino acids. The germline V and J ends were trimmed by 1 base and 4 bases, with 10 bases remaining between them. Germline loops: CDR1 MGHRA, CDR2 YSYEKL. The CDR3 here is CASSQVGRGETQYF. CDR3 nucleotides: TGCGCCAGCAGCCAAGTAGGCAGGGGAGAGACCCAGTACTTC.

The rearrangement links TRBV7-9 to TRBJ2-7; 11 bases are shared with TRBD1. CDR1 and CDR2 (germline): SEHNR, FQNEAQ (reference sequence). This CDR3 is built from 15 residues. V lost 7 bases, J lost 4 bases, and 9 bases stayed unmatched. In DNA, the CDR3 is TGTGCCAGCATCCCTGGACAGGGGGCGAGGTACGAGCAGTACTTC. This encodes CASIPGQGARYEQYF.